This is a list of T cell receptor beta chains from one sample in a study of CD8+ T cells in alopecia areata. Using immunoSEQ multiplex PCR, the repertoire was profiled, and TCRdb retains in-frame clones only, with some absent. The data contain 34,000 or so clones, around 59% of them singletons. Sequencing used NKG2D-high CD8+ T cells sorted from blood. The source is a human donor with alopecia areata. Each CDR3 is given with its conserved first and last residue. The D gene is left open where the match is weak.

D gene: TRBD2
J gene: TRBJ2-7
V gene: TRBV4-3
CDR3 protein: CASSQWTAGLAGGDEQYF

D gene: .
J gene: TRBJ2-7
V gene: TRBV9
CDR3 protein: CASSAHGATYEQYF

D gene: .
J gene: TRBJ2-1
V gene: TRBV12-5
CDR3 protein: CASGLDGNEQFF

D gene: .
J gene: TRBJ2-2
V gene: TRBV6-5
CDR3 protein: CASSVVGGPGELFF

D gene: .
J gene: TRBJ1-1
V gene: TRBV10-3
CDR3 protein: CAITKVGGSTEAFF

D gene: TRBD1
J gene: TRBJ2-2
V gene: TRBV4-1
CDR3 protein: CASSQQTGGLFF

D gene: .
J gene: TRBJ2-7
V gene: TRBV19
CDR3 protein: CASSISGRSYEQYF

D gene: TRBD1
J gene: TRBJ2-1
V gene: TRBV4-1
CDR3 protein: CASSQDPRGQLEQFF

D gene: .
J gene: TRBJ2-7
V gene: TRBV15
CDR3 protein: CATSTRGSGKEDYEQYF

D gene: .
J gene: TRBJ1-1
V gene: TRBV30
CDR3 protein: CAFYPRDREAFF

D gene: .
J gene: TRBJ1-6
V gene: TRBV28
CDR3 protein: CASSLSPVKDNSPLHF

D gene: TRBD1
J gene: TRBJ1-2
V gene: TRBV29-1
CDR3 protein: CSVETDRGYGYTF

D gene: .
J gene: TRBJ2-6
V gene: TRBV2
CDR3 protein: CASSVRESSGANVLTF

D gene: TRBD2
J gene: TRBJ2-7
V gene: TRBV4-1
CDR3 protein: CASSQDGEGWGEQYF

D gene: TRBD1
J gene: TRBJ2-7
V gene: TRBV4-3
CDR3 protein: CASSQDRGWIYEQYF

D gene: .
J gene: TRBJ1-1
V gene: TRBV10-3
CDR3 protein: CAIRERGDTEAFF

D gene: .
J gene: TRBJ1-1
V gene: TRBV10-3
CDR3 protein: CAISERVEAFF

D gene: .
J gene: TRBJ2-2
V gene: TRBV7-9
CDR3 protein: CASSSASYFGELFF

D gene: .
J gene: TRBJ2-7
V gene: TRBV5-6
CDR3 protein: CASSKGHPGYEQYF

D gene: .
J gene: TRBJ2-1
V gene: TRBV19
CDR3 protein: CASSMTPLTNNEQFF

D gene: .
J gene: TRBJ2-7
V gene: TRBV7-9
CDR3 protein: CASSFGGLYEQYF

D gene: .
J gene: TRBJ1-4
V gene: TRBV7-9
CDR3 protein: CASSHDRRREKLFF

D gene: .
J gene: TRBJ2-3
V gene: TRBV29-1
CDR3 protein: CSVERASPSTDTQYF

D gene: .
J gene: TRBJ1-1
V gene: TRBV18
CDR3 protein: CASSPPTSGFMNTEAFF

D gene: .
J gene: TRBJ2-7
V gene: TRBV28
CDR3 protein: CASSFVGGEGYEQYF

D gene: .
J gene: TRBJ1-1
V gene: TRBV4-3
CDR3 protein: CASSQEWGAGTEAFF

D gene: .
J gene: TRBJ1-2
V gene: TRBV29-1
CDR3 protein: CSVFVGRHYGYTF

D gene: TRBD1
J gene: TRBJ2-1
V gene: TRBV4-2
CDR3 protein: CASSQGTGRWEQFF

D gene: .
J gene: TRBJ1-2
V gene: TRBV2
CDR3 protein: CASSEFRSGVYGYTF

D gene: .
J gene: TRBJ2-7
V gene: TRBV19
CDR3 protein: CASSPGADYEQYF

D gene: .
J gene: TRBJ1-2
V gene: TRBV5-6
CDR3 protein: CASSLGGLGYGYTF

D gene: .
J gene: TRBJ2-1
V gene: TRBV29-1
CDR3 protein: CSVVGQGPFF

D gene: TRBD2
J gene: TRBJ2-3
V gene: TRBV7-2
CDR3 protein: CASSLVAWASGTDTQYF

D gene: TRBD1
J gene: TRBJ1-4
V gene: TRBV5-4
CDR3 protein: CASSPTGRSSEKLFF

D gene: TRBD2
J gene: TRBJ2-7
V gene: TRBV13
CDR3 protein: CASSSLADPSYEQYF

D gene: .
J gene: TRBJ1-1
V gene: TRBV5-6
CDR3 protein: CASSLVNTEAFF